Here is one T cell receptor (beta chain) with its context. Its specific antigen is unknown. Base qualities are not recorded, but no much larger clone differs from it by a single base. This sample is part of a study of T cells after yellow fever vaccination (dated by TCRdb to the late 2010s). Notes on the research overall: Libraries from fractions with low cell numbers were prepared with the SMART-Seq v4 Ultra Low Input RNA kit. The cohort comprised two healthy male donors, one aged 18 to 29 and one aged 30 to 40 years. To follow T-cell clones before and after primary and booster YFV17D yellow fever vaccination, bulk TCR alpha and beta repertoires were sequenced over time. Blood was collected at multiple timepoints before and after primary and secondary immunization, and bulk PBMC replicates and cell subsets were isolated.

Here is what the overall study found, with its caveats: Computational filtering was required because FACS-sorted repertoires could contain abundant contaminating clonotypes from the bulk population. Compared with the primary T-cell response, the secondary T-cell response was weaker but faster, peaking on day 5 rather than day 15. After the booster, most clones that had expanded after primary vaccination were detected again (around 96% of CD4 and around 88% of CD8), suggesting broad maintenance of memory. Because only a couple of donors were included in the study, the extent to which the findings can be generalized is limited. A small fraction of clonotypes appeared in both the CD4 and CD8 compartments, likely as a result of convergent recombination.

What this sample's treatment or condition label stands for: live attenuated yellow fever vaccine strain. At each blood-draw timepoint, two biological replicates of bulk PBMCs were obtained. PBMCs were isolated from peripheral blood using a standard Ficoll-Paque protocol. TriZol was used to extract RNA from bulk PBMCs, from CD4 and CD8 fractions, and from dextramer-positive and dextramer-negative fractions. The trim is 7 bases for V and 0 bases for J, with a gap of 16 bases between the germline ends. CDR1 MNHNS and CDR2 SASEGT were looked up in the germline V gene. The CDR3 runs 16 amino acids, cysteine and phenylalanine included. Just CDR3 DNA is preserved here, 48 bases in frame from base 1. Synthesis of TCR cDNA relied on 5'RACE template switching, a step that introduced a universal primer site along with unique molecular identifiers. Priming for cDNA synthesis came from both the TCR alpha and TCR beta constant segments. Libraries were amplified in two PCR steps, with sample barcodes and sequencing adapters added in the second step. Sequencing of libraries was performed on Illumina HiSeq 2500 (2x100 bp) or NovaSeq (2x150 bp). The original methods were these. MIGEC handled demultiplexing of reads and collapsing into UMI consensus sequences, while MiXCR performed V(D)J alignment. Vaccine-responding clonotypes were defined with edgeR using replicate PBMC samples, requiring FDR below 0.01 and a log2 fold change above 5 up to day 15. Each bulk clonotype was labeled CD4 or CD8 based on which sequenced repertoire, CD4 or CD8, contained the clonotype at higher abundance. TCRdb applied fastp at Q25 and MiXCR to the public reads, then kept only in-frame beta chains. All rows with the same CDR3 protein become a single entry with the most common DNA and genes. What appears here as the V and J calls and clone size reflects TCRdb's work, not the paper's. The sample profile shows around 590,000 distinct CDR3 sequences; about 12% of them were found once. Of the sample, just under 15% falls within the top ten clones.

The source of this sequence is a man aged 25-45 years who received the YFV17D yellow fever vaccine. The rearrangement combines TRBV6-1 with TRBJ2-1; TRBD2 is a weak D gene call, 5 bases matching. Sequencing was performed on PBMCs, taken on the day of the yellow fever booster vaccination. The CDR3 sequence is CASNLALRGSYNEQFF. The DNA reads TGTGCCAGCAACTTAGCGCTACGCGGCTCCTACAATGAGCAGTTCTTC.